A selection of T cell receptor beta chains follows, all from one sample in a study of blood T cell repertoires in COVID-19. Libraries were prepared by immunoSEQ multiplex PCR; TCRdb keeps only in-frame clonotypes and omits some of them. This sample has 220,000 or so clones; roughly four fifths occur once, and the top ten carry under 8.5%. Sequencing used peripheral blood. The receptor source for this set is a woman of 80 years or more with COVID-19, enrolled during active disease. Each CDR3 is given with its conserved first and last residue. A D gene is named only where the DNA matches it firmly. A row's size may be missing; if present it is once, few, many or a size class.

TRBD1,.,TRBV2,TRBJ1-1,TGTGCCAGCAGGGCCGGGACAGGGAACACTGAAGCTTTCTTT,CASRAGTGNTEAFF
TRBD1,.,TRBV18,TRBJ1-6,TGTGCCAGCTCACCCGGGACAGGGCGGACACCCCTCCACTTT,CASSPGTGRTPLHF
.,few,TRBV10-3,TRBJ1-4,TGTGCCATCAGTTCAGGGGCAACTAATGAAAAACTGTTTTTT,CAISSGATNEKLFF
TRBD2,few,TRBV15,TRBJ2-3,TGTGCCACCAGCAGAGATAGGCTAGCGGGAGCCCTGCAGTATTTT,CATSRDRLAGALQYF
TRBD2,.,TRBV2,TRBJ2-5,TGTGCCAGCACCATGCGGGAGCTTAGAGAAGAGACCCAGTACTTC,CASTMRELREETQYF
TRBD1,few,TRBV18,TRBJ2-6,TGTGCCAGCTCACAGAGGACAGGGGCCTCTGGGGCCAACGTCCTGACTTTC,CASSQRTGASGANVLTF
TRBD2,.,TRBV11-2,TRBJ2-5,TGTGCCAGCAGCTCGGGACTAGCGGGAGGGCTGGAGACCCAGTACTTC,CASSSGLAGGLETQYF
TRBD1,once,TRBV5-1,TRBJ2-7,TGCGCCAGCAGCACGGGACAGGCAAACTACGAGCAGTACTTC,CASSTGQANYEQYF
.,.,TRBV5-4,TRBJ2-5,TGTGCCAGCAGCGATAACTTAATTCAAGAGACCCAGTACTTC,CASSDNLIQETQYF
TRBD1,.,TRBV7-2,TRBJ1-6,TGTGCCAGCAGTGCTACAGGGGTTTACTCACCCCTCCACTTT,CASSATGVYSPLHF
.,.,TRBV30,TRBJ1-1,TGTGCCTGGGCCCTTCCCACTGAAGCTTTCTTT,CAWALPTEAFF
.,.,TRBV7-8,TRBJ1-2,TGTGCCAGCAGCCTGACCCAGGGTGGCTACACCTTC,CASSLTQGGYTF
.,.,TRBV4-1,TRBJ1-1,TGCGCCAGCAGCCAAATGGGAGGGGTCGGCTGGGCTTTCTTT,CASSQMGGVGWAFF
.,.,TRBV6-5,TRBJ2-5,TGTGCCAGCAGTCGGCAGCGAGAGACCCAGTACTTC,CASSRQRETQYF
.,.,TRBV10-1,TRBJ2-6,TGCGCCAGCAGTGCTGGGGCAGGGGCCAACGTCCTGACTTTC,CASSAGAGANVLTF
TRBD1,.,TRBV29-1,TRBJ1-3,TGCAGCGTTGAGGGAACAACAGGGGTCTCTGGAAACACCATATATTTT,CSVEGTTGVSGNTIYF
.,.,TRBV19,TRBJ1-1,TGTGCCAGTAGTATAGATAGGGGTAACACTGAAGCTTTCTTT,CASSIDRGNTEAFF
TRBD1,.,TRBV28,TRBJ1-5,TGTGCCAGCAGTGGCTGGGTAGGCAGGGGGAGCAATCAGCCCCAGCATTTT,CASSGWVGRGSNQPQHF
.,.,TRBV4-1,TRBJ2-7,TGCGCCAGCAGCCAAGGTAACCCCGGGGGTTTATACTACGAGCAGTACTTC,CASSQGNPGGLYYEQYF
TRBD2,.,TRBV4-2,TRBJ2-5,TGTGCCAGCAGCCAAGGATATGCGGGAGGGGGGCAAGAGACCCAGTACTTC,CASSQGYAGGGQETQYF
TRBD1,.,TRBV5-1,TRBJ1-4,TGCGCCAGCAGCTTGGGGGACAGGGGCGCCGAAAAACTGTTTTTT,CASSLGDRGAEKLFF
TRBD1,.,TRBV5-1,TRBJ1-2,TGCGCCAGCAGCTTGGGACAGGGGGCAAGAGATGGCTACACCTTC,CASSLGQGARDGYTF
.,.,TRBV5-1,TRBJ2-7,TGCGCCCGCAGCAAAGGGGGGGGGAGCTCCTACGAGCAGTACTTC,CARSKGGGSSYEQYF
.,.,TRBV3-1/TRBV3-2,TRBJ2-2,TGTGCCAGCAGCCAAGAGGGCGCGACCGGGGAGCTGTTTTTT,CASSQEGATGELFF
TRBD2,.,TRBV2,TRBJ2-7,TGTGCCAGCAGTCGTAGGAGCGGGAGTCCAAACGAGCAGTACTTC,CASSRRSGSPNEQYF
.,.,TRBV6-2/TRBV6-3,TRBJ2-5,TGTGCCAGCAGTTACTCGAGGGCGGCTTACCAGACCCAGTACTTC,CASSYSRAAYQTQYF
.,.,TRBV6-4,TRBJ2-2,TGTGCCAGCCGCGGACAGATGAACACCGGGGAGCTGTTTTTT,CASRGQMNTGELFF
.,.,TRBV6-6,TRBJ1-5,TGTGCCAGCAGTATCGCGGGGGGTAATCAGCCCCAGCATTTT,CASSIAGGNQPQHF
TRBD1,.,TRBV7-2,TRBJ1-3,TGTGCCAGCAGCTCCGGACAGGGCCACTCTGGAAACACCATATATTTT,CASSSGQGHSGNTIYF
.,.,TRBV27,TRBJ1-6,TGTGCCAGCAGTACCGCAACAGGGCCGTCTTCACCCCTCCACTTT,CASSTATGPSSPLHF
TRBD1,.,TRBV28,TRBJ2-1,TGTGCCAGCAGCCTTGGACAGGGCAAGCAGTTCTTC,CASSLGQGKQFF
.,once,TRBV30,TRBJ1-2,TGTGCCTGGATTGGGTTTGGTCGCCCCGAGGGTGGCTACACCTTC,CAWIGFGRPEGGYTF
.,.,TRBV11-2,TRBJ1-2,TGTGCCAGCAGCTTACTCCTAAGCTCGGGCTATGGCTACACCTTC,CASSLLLSSGYGYTF
.,.,TRBV7-2,TRBJ1-6,TGTGCCAGCAGCGCGGCAGGGAATTCACCCCTCCACTTT,CASSAAGNSPLHF
TRBD1,.,TRBV10-3,TRBJ2-7,TGTGCCATCAGCTATGGACAGGGTAGCGACGAGCAGTACTTC,CAISYGQGSDEQYF
TRBD1,.,TRBV5-1,TRBJ1-2,TGCGCCAGCAGCTTCGTTGGACAGGGGTATGGCTACACCTTC,CASSFVGQGYGYTF
.,.,TRBV12-3/TRBV12-4,TRBJ2-1,TGTGCCAGCACCCCTTCACAGGTTAATGAGCAGTTCTTC,CASTPSQVNEQFF
.,.,TRBV5-4,TRBJ1-1,TGTGCCAGCAGCTTGCTAGACACTGAAGCTTTCTTT,CASSLLDTEAFF
TRBD1,.,TRBV15,TRBJ2-3,TGTGCCACCAGCAGAGGACAGGGCACACTTGGTAGCGGCACAGATACGCAGTATTTT,CATSRGQGTLGSGTDTQYF